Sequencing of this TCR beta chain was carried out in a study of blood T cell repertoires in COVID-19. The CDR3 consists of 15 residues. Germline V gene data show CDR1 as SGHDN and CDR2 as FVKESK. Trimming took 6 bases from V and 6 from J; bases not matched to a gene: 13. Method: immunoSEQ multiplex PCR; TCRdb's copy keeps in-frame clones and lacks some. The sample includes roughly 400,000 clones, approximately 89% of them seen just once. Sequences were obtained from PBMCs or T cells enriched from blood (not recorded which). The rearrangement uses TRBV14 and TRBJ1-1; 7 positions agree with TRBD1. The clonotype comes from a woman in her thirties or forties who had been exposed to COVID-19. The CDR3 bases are TGTGCCAGCAGTTACCAGGGGGGATGGAGTGCTGAAGCTTTCTTT. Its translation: CASSYQGGWSAEAFF.